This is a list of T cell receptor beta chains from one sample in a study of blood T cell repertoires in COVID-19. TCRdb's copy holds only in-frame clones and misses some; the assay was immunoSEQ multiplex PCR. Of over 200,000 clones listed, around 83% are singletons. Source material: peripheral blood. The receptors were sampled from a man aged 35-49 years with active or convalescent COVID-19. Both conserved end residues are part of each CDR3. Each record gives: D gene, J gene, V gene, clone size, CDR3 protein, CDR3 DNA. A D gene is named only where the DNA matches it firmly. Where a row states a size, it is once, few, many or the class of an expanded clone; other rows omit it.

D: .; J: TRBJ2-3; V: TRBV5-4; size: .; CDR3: CASSLSLGRGGGDTQYF; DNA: TGTGCCAGCAGCTTGTCTTTAGGCCGGGGAGGTGGGGATACGCAGTATTTT
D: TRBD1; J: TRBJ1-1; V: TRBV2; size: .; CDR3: CASSGGGQGEAFF; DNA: TGTGCCAGCAGTGGAGGGGGCCAAGGTGAAGCTTTCTTT
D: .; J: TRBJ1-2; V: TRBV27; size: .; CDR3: CASSTAGEYGYTF; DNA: TGTGCCAGCAGCACAGCAGGGGAATATGGCTACACCTTC
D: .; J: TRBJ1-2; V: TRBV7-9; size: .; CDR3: CASSSDPDSNPLLFYGYTF; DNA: TGTGCCAGCAGCTCAGACCCGGACAGCAACCCACTTCTGTTCTATGGCTACACCTTC
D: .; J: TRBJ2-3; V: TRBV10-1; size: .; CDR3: CASSDGQATDTQYF; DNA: TGCGCCAGCAGTGATGGGCAAGCCACAGATACGCAGTATTTT
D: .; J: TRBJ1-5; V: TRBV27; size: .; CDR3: CASSPIYSNQPQHF; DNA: TGTGCCAGCAGTCCAATCTATAGCAATCAGCCCCAGCATTTT
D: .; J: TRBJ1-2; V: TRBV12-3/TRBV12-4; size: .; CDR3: CASSLSFYGYTF; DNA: TGTGCCAGCAGTTTATCGTTCTATGGCTACACCTTC
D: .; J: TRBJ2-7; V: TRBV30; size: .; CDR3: CACTRGYEQYF; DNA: TGTGCCTGCACTCGGGGATACGAGCAGTACTTC
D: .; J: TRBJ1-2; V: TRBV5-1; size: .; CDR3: CASSPQGGLEGYTF; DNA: TGCGCCAGCAGCCCCCAGGGAGGGTTGGAAGGCTACACCTTC
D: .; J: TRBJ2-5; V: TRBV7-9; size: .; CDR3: CASSYIQETQYF; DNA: TGTGCCAGCAGCTATATTCAAGAGACCCAGTACTTC
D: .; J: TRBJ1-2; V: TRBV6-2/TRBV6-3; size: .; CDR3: CASSYDIGVAWTNYGYTF; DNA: TGTGCCAGCAGTTACGATATAGGGGTGGCGTGGACTAACTATGGCTACACCTTC
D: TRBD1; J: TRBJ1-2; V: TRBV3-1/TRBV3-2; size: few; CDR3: CASSQEPTGIGGYTF; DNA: TGTGCCAGCAGCCAAGAGCCGACAGGGATCGGTGGCTACACCTTC
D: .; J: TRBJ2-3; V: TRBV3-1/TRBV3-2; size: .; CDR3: CASSPTGTFTDTQYF; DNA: TGTGCCAGCAGCCCGACCGGGACATTCACAGATACGCAGTATTTT
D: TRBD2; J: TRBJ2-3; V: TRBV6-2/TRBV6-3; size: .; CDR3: CASSRRRGGTDTQYF; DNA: TGTGCCAGCAGTCGACGGCGGGGGGGCACAGATACGCAGTATTTT
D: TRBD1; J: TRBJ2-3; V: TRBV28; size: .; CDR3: CASRTDRVYITDTQYF; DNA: TGTGCCAGCAGAACTGACAGGGTCTACATCACAGATACGCAGTATTTT
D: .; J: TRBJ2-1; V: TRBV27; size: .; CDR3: CASSPFPEESDIIGEQFF; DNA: TGTGCCAGCAGTCCCTTCCCGGAGGAGAGCGACATAATTGGGGAGCAGTTCTTC
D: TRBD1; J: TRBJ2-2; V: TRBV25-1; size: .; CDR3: CASSAQGPGELFF; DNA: TGTGCCAGCAGTGCACAGGGGCCCGGGGAGCTGTTTTTT
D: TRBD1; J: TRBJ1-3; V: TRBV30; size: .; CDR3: CAWSIGILGTVSGNTIYF; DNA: TGTGCCTGGAGTATTGGTATCTTGGGGACAGTCTCTGGAAACACCATATATTTT
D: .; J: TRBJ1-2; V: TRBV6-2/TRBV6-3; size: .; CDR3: CASSSRGGDGYTF; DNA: TGTGCCAGCAGTTCCCGGGGAGGGGATGGCTACACCTTC
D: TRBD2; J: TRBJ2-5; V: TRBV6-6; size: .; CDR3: CASSHGGGGGETQYF; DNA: TGTGCCAGCAGTCACGGGGGGGGCGGCGGGGAGACCCAGTACTTC
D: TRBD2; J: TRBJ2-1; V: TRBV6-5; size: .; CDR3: CASSMGGIGEQFF; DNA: TGTGCCAGCAGTATGGGGGGGATTGGTGAGCAGTTCTTC
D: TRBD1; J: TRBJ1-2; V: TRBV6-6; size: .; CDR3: CASRPGQGDYGYTF; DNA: TGTGCCAGCAGACCTGGACAGGGGGACTATGGCTACACCTTC
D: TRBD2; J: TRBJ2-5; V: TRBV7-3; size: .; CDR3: CASSRSGGWQETQYF; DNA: TGTGCCAGCAGCCGTTCGGGAGGGTGGCAAGAGACCCAGTACTTC
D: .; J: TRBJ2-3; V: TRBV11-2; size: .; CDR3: CASSPGRDTQYF; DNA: TGTGCCAGCAGCCCGGGGAGGGATACGCAGTATTTT
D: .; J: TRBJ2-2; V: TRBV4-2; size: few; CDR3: CASSLTTTGELFF; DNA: TGTGCCAGCAGCCTAACAACCACCGGGGAGCTGTTTTTT
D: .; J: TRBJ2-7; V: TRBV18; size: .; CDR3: CASSPRSGAYEQYF; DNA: TGTGCCAGCTCACCGAGGTCGGGAGCCTACGAGCAGTACTTC
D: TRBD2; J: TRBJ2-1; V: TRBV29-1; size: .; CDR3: CSVPASGGKYNEQFF; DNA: TGCAGCGTCCCGGCTAGCGGGGGGAAGTACAATGAGCAGTTCTTC
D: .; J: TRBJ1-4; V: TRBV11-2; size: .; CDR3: CASSAYRSHLDISLFF; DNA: TGTGCCAGCAGCGCATACCGGAGCCACCTGGACATCTCTCTGTTTTTT
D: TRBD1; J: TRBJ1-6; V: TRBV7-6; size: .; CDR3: CASSRDRGGEGSPLHF; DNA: TGTGCCAGCAGCCGGGACAGGGGAGGAGAGGGTTCACCCCTCCACTTT
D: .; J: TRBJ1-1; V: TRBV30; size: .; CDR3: CAWNPGWRVAFF; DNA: TGTGCCTGGAACCCAGGGTGGAGGGTCGCTTTCTTT
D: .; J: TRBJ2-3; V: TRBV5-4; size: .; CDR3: CASSLVPSDTQYF; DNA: TGTGCCAGCAGCTTGGTTCCATCAGATACGCAGTATTTT
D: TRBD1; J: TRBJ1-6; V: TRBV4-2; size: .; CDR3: CASRGQGDYNSPLHF; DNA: TGTGCCAGCAGAGGACAGGGCGACTATAATTCACCCCTCCACTTT
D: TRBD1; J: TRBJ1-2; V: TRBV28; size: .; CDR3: CASRLKGAGYGYTF; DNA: TGTGCCAGCAGACTGAAGGGGGCCGGTTATGGCTACACCTTC
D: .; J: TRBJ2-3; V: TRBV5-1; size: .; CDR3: CASSLGNRGGDTQYF; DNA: TGCGCCAGCAGTTTAGGCAACAGAGGGGGAGATACGCAGTATTTT
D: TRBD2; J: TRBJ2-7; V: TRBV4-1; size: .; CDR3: CASSQLAGAKYEQYF; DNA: TGCGCCAGCAGTCAATTAGCGGGAGCCAAGTACGAGCAGTACTTC
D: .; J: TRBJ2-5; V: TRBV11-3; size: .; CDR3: CASSLQETQYF; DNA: TGTGCCAGCAGCCTCCAAGAGACCCAGTACTTC
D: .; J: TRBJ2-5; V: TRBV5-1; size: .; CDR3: CASSFEEEETQYF; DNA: TGCGCCAGCAGCTTCGAGGAGGAAGAGACCCAGTACTTC
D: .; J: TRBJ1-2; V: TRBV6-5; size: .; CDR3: CASSYMMSGQNYGYTF; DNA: TGTGCCAGCAGTTACATGATGAGTGGACAGAACTATGGCTACACCTTC
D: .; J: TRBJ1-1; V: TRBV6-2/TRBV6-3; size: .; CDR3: CASSSQSFDAFF; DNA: TGTGCCAGCAGTTCACAGAGCTTCGACGCTTTCTTT
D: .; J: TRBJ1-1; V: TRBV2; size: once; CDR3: CASASDGGNTEAFF; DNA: TGTGCCAGCGCGTCGGACGGGGGGAACACTGAAGCTTTCTTT
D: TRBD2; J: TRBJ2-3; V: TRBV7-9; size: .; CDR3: CASSQGGGREVTDTQYF; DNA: TGTGCCAGCAGCCAAGGAGGCGGACGGGAGGTCACAGATACGCAGTATTTT
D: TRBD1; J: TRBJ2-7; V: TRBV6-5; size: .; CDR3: CASSYSWTGAEQYF; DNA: TGTGCCAGCAGTTACTCATGGACAGGGGCCGAGCAGTACTTC
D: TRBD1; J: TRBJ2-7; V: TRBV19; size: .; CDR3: CASKGQGTREYF; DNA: TGTGCCAGTAAGGGACAGGGGACGCGGGAGTACTTC
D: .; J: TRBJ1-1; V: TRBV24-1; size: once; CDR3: CATSDRLAAEAFF; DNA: TGTGCCACCAGTGATCGTTTGGCGGCCGAAGCTTTCTTT
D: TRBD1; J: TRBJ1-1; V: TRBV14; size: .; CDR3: CASSQGQGLGVAPEAFF; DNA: TGTGCCAGCAGCCAAGGACAGGGGCTTGGAGTTGCCCCTGAAGCTTTCTTT
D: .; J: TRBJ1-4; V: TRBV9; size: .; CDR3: CASSVDAGEKLFF; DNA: TGTGCCAGCAGCGTAGACGCAGGCGAAAAACTGTTTTTT
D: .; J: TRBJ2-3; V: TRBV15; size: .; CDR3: CATSTNWGQEVADTQYF; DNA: TGTGCCACCAGCACGAACTGGGGGCAGGAGGTCGCAGATACGCAGTATTTT
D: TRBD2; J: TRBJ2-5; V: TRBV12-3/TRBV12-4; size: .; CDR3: CASSRRTSSQYF; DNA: TGTGCCAGCAGTCGGCGGACTAGCTCCCAGTACTTC
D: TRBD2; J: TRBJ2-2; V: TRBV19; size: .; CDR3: CASSPRGGNTGELFF; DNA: TGTGCCAGTAGTCCCCGGGGGGGTAACACCGGGGAGCTGTTTTTT
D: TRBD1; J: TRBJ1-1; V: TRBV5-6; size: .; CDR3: CASSRQGAVQAFF; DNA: TGTGCCAGCAGCCGACAGGGGGCGGTTCAAGCTTTCTTT
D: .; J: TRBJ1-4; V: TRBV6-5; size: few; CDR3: CASSKRGYEKLFF; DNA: TGTGCCAGCAGTAAGCGTGGGTATGAAAAACTGTTTTTT
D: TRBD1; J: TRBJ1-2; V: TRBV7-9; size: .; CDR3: CASSLTRDRVGGYTF; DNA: TGTGCCAGCAGCTTAACACGTGACAGGGTTGGCGGCTACACCTTC
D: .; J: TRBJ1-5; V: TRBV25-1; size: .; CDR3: CASRAGSNQPQHF; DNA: TGTGCCAGCAGAGCTGGTAGCAATCAGCCCCAGCATTTT
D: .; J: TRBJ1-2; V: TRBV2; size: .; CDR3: CASSFGRIGGYTF; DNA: TGTGCCAGCAGTTTCGGGAGGATTGGAGGCTACACCTTC
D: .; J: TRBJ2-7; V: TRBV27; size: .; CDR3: CASSLLGEQYF; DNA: TGTGCCAGCAGTCTCCTCGGGGAGCAGTACTTC
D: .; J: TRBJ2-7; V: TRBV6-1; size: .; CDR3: CASSEYYSSYEQYF; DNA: TGTGCCAGCAGTGAATACTATAGCTCCTACGAGCAGTACTTC
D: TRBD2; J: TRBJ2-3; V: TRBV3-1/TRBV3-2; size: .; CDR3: CASSQEGLAGGSSTDTQYF; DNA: TGTGCCAGCAGCCAAGAGGGACTAGCGGGGGGCTCTAGCACAGATACGCAGTATTTT
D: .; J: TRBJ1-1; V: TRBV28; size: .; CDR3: CASRTGRVTEAFF; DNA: TGTGCCAGCAGGACAGGACGCGTCACTGAAGCTTTCTTT